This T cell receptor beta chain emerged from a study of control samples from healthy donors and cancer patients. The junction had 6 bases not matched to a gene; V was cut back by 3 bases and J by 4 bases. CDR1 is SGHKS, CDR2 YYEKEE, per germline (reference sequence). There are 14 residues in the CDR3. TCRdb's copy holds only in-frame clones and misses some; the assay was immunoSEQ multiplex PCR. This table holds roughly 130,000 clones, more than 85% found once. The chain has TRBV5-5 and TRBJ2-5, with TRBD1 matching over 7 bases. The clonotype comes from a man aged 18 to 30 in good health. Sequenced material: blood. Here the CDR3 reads CASSWTNRGETQYF. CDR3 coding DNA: TGTGCCAGCAGCTGGACGAACAGGGGAGAGACCCAGTACTTC.